This T cell receptor beta chain was recovered during a study of identical twins. The study, taken as a whole, reports: High-abundance cord blood beta clonotypes had fewer insertions; memory repertoires showed none. Instead of following the same donors, the conclusions were based on cross-sectional statistical analysis. Models underestimated out-of-frame TCR alpha sharing in monozygotic twins.

TCRdb fed the 5' RACE reads into MiXCR, producing one record per CDR3 protein. The table has 250,000 to 300,000 distinct CDR3 sequences, roughly 9.7% seen once; the top ten hold about 7.1%. The CDR3 is 16 amino acids. CDR1 and CDR2 from the germline V gene are SGHTA and FQGNSA. J was trimmed by 3 bases and V by 1 base; bases with no gene match: 4. This clonotype was seen many times. Its antigen is not identified. The sample was also linked to a second study, of yellow fever vaccine responses in identical twins.

This rearrangement joins TRBV7-2 to TRBJ2-3; 10 positions match TRBD2. Material for sequencing was CD8+ T cells sorted from blood. The clonotype originates from a woman aged 18-29 years in good health. Written as DNA, the CDR3 is TGTGCCAGCAGCTTAGTCTCTAGCGGGAGAACAGATACGCAGTATTTT. It specifies CASSLVSSGRTDTQYF.